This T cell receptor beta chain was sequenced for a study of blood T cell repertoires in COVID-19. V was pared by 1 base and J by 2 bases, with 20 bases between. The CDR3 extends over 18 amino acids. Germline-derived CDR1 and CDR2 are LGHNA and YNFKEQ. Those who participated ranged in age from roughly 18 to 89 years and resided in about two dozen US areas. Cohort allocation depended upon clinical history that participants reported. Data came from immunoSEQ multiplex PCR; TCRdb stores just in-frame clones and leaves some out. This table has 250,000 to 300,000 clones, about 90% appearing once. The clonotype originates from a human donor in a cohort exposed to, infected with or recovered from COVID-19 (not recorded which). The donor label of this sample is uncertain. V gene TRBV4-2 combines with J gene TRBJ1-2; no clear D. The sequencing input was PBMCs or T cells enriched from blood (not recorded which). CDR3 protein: CASSQANSRKEWNYGYTF. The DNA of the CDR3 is TGTGCCAGCAGCCAAGCCAATAGTAGGAAGGAGTGGAACTATGGCTACACCTTC.